Below are 25 T cell receptor beta chains sequenced from a single sample in a study of identical twins (TCRdb year 2016). Libraries were constructed by 5' RACE. Instrument on record: Illumina HiSeq 2000. TCRdb trimmed public reads at Q25 via fastp, called clones via MiXCR and kept in-frame beta chains. Rows merge per CDR3 protein into single entries with the most common DNA and genes. The sample table records 690,000 or so distinct CDR3 sequences; over 8.5% of these occur just once. The ten top clones hold 0.98% of the sample. The same sample was also studied in work on yellow fever vaccine responses in identical twins.

The sequenced material came from PBMCs. The receptors originated from a woman between 18 and 30 years old in good health.

This clonotype was found a few times. The chain carries TRBV3-1 and TRBJ1-6; 10 nucleotides agree with TRBD1. In germline, CDR1 is LGHDT, CDR2 YNNKEL (reference sequence). The V gene end was trimmed by 1 base and the J gene end by 4 bases; junction bases not matched to a gene: 4. This CDR3 region has 17 residues. The CDR3 loop is CASSQARTGGYNSPLHF. In DNA, the CDR3 is TGTGCCAGCAGCCAAGCTCGGACAGGGGGATATAATTCACCCCTCCACTTT. Looking up the rest from reference TRBV3-1 and TRBJ1-6 gives the full variable domain: DTAVSQTPKYLVTQMGNDKSIKCEQNLGHDTMYWYKQDSKKFLKIMFSYNNKELIINETVPNRFSPKSPDKAHLNLHINSLELGDSAVYFCASSQARTGGYNSPLHFGNGTRLTVT.

This clonotype was counted at least ten times. The rearrangement joins TRBV7-8 to TRBJ2-1; TRBD2 aligns across 12 bases. The CDR3 has 15 residues. Per the germline V gene, CDR1 is SGHVS and CDR2 is FQNEAQ. Trimming cost V 4 bases and J 4 bases; bases outside gene matches: 2. The CDR3 nucleotides are TGTGCCAGCAGCTGGACTAGCGGGACATACAATGAGCAGTTCTTC. Its translation is CASSWTSGTYNEQFF. Filled out from reference TRBV7-8 and TRBJ2-1, the complete variable domain reads GAGVSQSPRYKVAKRGQDVALRCDPISGHVSLFWYQQALGQGPEFLTYFQNEAQLDKSGLPSDRFFAERPEGSVSTLKIQRTQQEDSAVYLCASSWTSGTYNEQFFGPGTRLTVL.

This clonotype was seen more than once but under ten times. This chain links TRBV24-1 with TRBJ2-3, with D unclear. The CDR3 extends over 13 amino acids. Trimming removed 3 bases from V and 3 bases from J, with 6 bases in between. Germline CDR1 and CDR2: KGHDR and SFDVKD. The CDR3 DNA follows: TGTGCCACCAGTGATGCCGGGACAGATACGCAGTATTTT. This gives the protein CATSDAGTDTQYF.

The chain combines TRBV7-3 with TRBJ2-2; 13 bases are shared with TRBD2. Germline CDR1 SGHTA, CDR2 FQGTGA. This CDR3 region has 14 residues. With 8 bases clipped from V and 6 bases from J, the junction kept 3 bases outside the gene matches. The CDR3 DNA reads as TGTGCCAGCGGCGGGACTAGCGGGGCCGGGGAGCTGTTTTTT. This encodes CASGGTSGAGELFF.

This clonotype was found a few times. The rearrangement links TRBV5-1 to TRBJ2-7; a weak D match, TRBD2 (5 bases). Germline values: CDR1 SGHRS, CDR2 YFSETQ. This CDR3 is 15 amino acids long. V shed 3 bases and J shed 7 bases, with 20 bases lying between them. The CDR3 DNA reads as TGCGCCAGCAGCTCCGGGATGTCCCATACTGAGGAGCAGTACTTC. Protein product: CASSSGMSHTEEQYF.

The rearrangement links TRBV2 to TRBJ2-7, with unresolved D. Looked up from germline, CDR1 is SNHLY and CDR2 is FYNNEI. The CDR3 length is 14 residues. Trimming shortened V by 2 bases and J by 3 bases, and 11 bases separated the two germline ends. CDR3 sequence reads: CASSEKSRSYEQYF. The CDR3 nucleotides are TGTGCCAGCAGTGAAAAATCGAGGAGCTACGAGCAGTACTTC. The whole variable domain, remainder taken from reference TRBV2 and TRBJ2-7, is EPEVTQTPSHQVTQMGQEVILRCVPISNHLYFYWYRQILGQKVEFLVSFYNNEISEKSEIFDDQFSVERPDGSNFTLKIRSTKLEDSAMYFCASSEKSRSYEQYFGPGTRLTVT.

This clonotype showed up many times. This chain links TRBV6-2 or TRBV6-3 with TRBJ2-2; 7 nucleotides align to TRBD2. Germline loops: CDR1 MNHEY, CDR2 SVGEGT. V shed 0 bases, J shed 7 bases, and the junction held 8 bases outside the gene matches. CDR3 length: 16 amino acids. The CDR3 loop reads CASSYSTGGWIGELFF. The CDR3 DNA is TGTGCCAGCAGTTACTCGACCGGGGGGTGGATCGGGGAGCTGTTTTTT.

In this sample, this clonotype turned up a few times. The V gene is TRBV19, the J gene TRBJ2-7; weak D call: TRBD1 (6 bases). Germline CDR1 and CDR2: LNHDA and SQIVND (reference sequence). The CDR3 sequence is 16 residues long. Trimming removed 4 bases from V and 3 bases from J, with 19 bases in between. The CDR3 nucleotides are TGTGCCAGTAGTACTACCCCCGGGACACTAGTCTACGAGCAGTACTTC. It encodes CASSTTPGTLVYEQYF.

The sample holds many counts of this clonotype. This chain connects TRBV6-1 to TRBJ2-7, with 8 bases lining up with TRBD1. The CDR3 consists of 13 residues. From germline, CDR1 is MNHNS and CDR2 SASEGT. After removal of 6 bases from V and 6 bases from J, the junction contained 7 bases not matched to a gene. The DNA of the CDR3 is TGTGCCAGCAGACCGACAGGGGCACTCGAGCAGTACTTC. Translating it yields CASRPTGALEQYF.

There are many counts of this clonotype. V and J are TRBV18 and TRBJ1-4; D is ambiguous. The ends were cut back, 6 bases at V and 6 bases at J, with 14 bases in the middle. This CDR3 region has 14 residues. Germline assignment: CDR1 KGHSH and CDR2 LQKENI. The CDR3 coding sequence is TGTGCCAGCTCTGCGTGGGGTCAGGATGAAAAACTGTTTTTT. It translates to CASSAWGQDEKLFF. Combining the CDR3 with reference TRBV18 and TRBJ1-4 gives the whole variable domain NAGVMQNPRHLVRRRGQEARLRCSPMKGHSHVYWYRQLPEEGLKFMVYLQKENIIDESGMPKERFSAEFPKEGPSILRIQQVVRGDSAAYFCASSAWGQDEKLFFGSGTQLSVL.

There are a few counts of this clonotype. The gene calls are TRBV30 and TRBJ2-1; 7 nucleotides agree with TRBD2. Germline assignment: CDR1 GTSNPN and CDR2 SVGIG (reference sequence). After removal of 2 bases from V and 5 bases from J, the junction contained 21 bases not matched to a gene. The CDR3 has 19 amino acids. Written as DNA, the CDR3 is TGTGCCTGGAGTTCCCTTTCTAGCGGTATTATAGTAGGCGACAATGAGCAGTTCTTC. This encodes CAWSSLSSGIIVGDNEQFF.

The chain has TRBV5-5 and TRBJ1-1; TRBD1 is a possible D gene (6 bases). Deletions cut 5 bases from V and 0 bases from J, with 20 bases between. CDR1 is SGHKS, CDR2 YYEKEE, per germline (reference sequence). The CDR3 length is 17 residues. The CDR3 DNA sequence: TGTGCCAGCAGTACCTCCCCTCTACAGGGCTTGAACACTGAAGCTTTCTTT. Amino acid sequence: CASSTSPLQGLNTEAFF.

This chain links TRBV7-9 with TRBJ2-6; D is unclear. In germline, CDR1 is SEHNR, CDR2 FQNEAQ (reference sequence). The CDR3 extends over 13 amino acids. V was clipped by 7 bases and J by 2 bases, with 6 bases between them. CDR3 in DNA: TGTGCCAGCACCGTTGCTGGGGCCAACGTCCTGACTTTC. As protein: CASTVAGANVLTF.

V is TRBV28 and J is TRBJ1-2; a weak D match, TRBD1 (6 bases). The germline V and J ends were trimmed by 7 bases and 7 bases, with 16 bases remaining between them. Germline assignment: CDR1 MDHEN and CDR2 SYDVKM. The CDR3 has 13 amino acids. In nucleotides, the CDR3 is TGTGCCAGCACCCAAAGGGGGGAGCGTGGCTACACCTTC. Its translation: CASTQRGERGYTF.

The CDR3 DNA is TGTGCCAGCAGCTTAAAGAGGGACCGCACAGATACGCAGTATTTT. Translating gives CASSLKRDRTDTQYF. This sequence joins TRBV7-9 and TRBJ2-3; possibly TRBD1 or TRBD2 for D (5 bases each). The V end was cut by 2 bases, the J end by 1 base, with 10 bases between. The CDR3 totals 15 residues. Germline V gene sequence: CDR1 SEHNR, CDR2 FQNEAQ (reference sequence).

There are a few counts of this clonotype. The V gene is TRBV11-2, the J gene TRBJ2-1; a weak D match, TRBD1 (5 bases). The CDR3 extends over 17 amino acids. CDR1 and CDR2 (germline): SGHAT, FQNNGV. V gave up 0 bases and J gave up 6 bases, with 18 bases separating them. CDR3 amino acids: CASSLEAGLNYRNEQFF. DNA for the CDR3: TGTGCCAGCAGCTTAGAGGCAGGGCTCAATTATCGCAATGAGCAGTTCTTC.

The chain couples TRBV6-2 or TRBV6-3 to TRBJ2-1, with 7 nucleotides matching TRBD2. After removal of 8 bases from V and 8 bases from J, the junction contained 12 bases not matched to a gene. This CDR3 spans 14 amino acids. Germline CDR1 is MNHEY and CDR2 is SVGEGT. The CDR3 DNA reads TGTGCCAGCTACCGGGGAGGGCCACGGGATGAGCAGTTCTTC. This codes for CASYRGGPRDEQFF.

Ten or more counts support this clonotype. The gene calls are TRBV7-2 and TRBJ2-1; D gene ambiguous. The CDR3 is 13 residues long. Germline CDR1 and CDR2: SGHTA and FQGNSA. Trimming shortened V by 1 base and J by 5 bases, and 6 bases separated the two germline ends. The CDR3 is CASSLGTHNEQFF. The CDR3, as DNA: TGTGCCAGCAGCTTAGGGACCCACAATGAGCAGTTCTTC.

The chain joins TRBV11-1 to TRBJ2-7; 11 bases line up with TRBD2. The germline gives CDR1 SGHAT, CDR2 FQDESV (reference sequence). Unmatched junction bases numbered 18, after V lost 3 bases and J lost 2 bases. This CDR3 is built from 20 residues. CDR3 loop: CASSFKGLADFSLTPYEQYF. The CDR3 nucleotides are TGTGCCAGCAGCTTTAAGGGACTAGCGGATTTCTCTTTAACCCCCTACGAGCAGTACTTC.

The chain combines TRBV28 with TRBJ2-7; TRBD1 aligns across 9 bases. This CDR3 is 17 amino acids long. The V gene end was trimmed by 3 bases and the J gene end by 5 bases; junction bases not matched to a gene: 14. The germline CDR1 and CDR2 sequences are MDHEN and SYDVKM. The CDR3 sequence is CASSFSLGWTGVHEQYF. DNA of the CDR3: TGTGCCAGCAGTTTTTCCCTTGGTTGGACAGGGGTCCACGAGCAGTACTTC.

The DNA for the CDR3 is TGTGCCAGCAGTTCTCCCCGGAGCAACACAGATACGCAGTATTTT. Translated, it gives CASSSPRSNTDTQYF. The J gene is TRBJ2-3, the V gene TRBV6-5, with unresolved D. Germline CDR1 reads MNHEY; CDR2 reads SVGAGI. CDR3 length: 15 amino acids. The V end lost 4 bases, the J end lost 2 bases, and 13 bases lay between the germline ends.

This clonotype was counted between two and nine times. The J gene is TRBJ1-1, the V gene TRBV19; D is possibly TRBD1 (5 bases). Germline assignment: CDR1 LNHDA and CDR2 SQIVND (reference sequence). The length of the CDR3 is 15 residues. Trimming shortened V by 7 bases and J by 0 bases, and 15 bases separated the two germline ends. CDR3: CASNRPGRMNTEAFF. The CDR3 DNA reads as TGTGCCAGTAACCGACCGGGACGAATGAACACTGAAGCTTTCTTT. Supplemented by reference TRBV19 and TRBJ1-1, the full variable domain reads DGGITQSPKYLFRKEGQNVTLSCEQNLNHDAMYWYRQDPGQGLRLIYYSQIVNDFQKGDIAEGYSVSREKKESFPLTVTSAQKNPTAFYLCASNRPGRMNTEAFFGQGTRLTVV.

A few counts support this clonotype. The rearrangement uses TRBV6-5 and TRBJ2-5, with 10 bases identical to TRBD1. CDR3 length: 15 residues. V trimming: 4 bases; J trimming: 1 base; junction bases outside the gene matches: 3. Germline V gene data show CDR1 as MNHEY and CDR2 as SVGAGI. DNA for the CDR3: TGTGCCAGCAGTTGGGACAGGGGAATCCAAGAGACCCAGTACTTC. It translates to CASSWDRGIQETQYF.

This chain links TRBV5-1 with TRBJ2-7; D is tentatively TRBD1 or TRBD2 (6 bases each). The germline V gene encodes CDR1 SGHRS and CDR2 YFSETQ. CDR3 size: 13 residues. Trimming took 2 bases from V and 5 from J, leaving 11 bases between them. DNA for the CDR3: TGCGCCAGCAGCTTCCAAGGGGGGAACGAGCAGTACTTC. This sequence encodes CASSFQGGNEQYF.

J is TRBJ2-7 and V is TRBV6-2 or TRBV6-3; D remains ambiguous. This CDR3 contains 16 residues. From germline, CDR1 is MNHEY and CDR2 SVGEGT. V lost 5 bases, J lost 6 bases, and 23 bases lay in between. The CDR3 nucleotides read TGTGCCAGCAGTCCCCGGGCCAAAACCGGCCCGGCCGAGCAGTACTTC. Amino acids: CASSPRAKTGPAEQYF.